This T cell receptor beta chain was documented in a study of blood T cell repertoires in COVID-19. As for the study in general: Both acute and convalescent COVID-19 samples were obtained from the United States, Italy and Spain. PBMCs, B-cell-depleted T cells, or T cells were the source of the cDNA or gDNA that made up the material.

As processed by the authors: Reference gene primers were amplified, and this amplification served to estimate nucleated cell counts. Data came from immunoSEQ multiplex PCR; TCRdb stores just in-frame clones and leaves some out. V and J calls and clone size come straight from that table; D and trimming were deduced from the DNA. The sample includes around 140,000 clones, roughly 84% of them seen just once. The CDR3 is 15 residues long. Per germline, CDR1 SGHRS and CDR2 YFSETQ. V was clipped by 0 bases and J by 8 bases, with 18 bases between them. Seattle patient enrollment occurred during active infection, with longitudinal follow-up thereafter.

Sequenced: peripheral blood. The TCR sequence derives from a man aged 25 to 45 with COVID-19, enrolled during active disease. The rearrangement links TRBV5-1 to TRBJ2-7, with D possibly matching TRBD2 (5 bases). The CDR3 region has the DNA TGCGCCAGCAGCTTGGGGCTACTAGACCCTTCCCAGCAGTACTTC. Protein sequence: CASSLGLLDPSQQYF.